One sample yielded the 21 T cell receptor beta chains listed below, sequenced in a study of cytomegalovirus exposure and HLA in healthy donors. PCR primers comprised 60 Vbeta and 13 Jbeta primers. Repertoires were generated with immunoSEQ multiplex PCR, while TCRdb's copy carries only in-frame clones and drops some. In the table there are about 120,000 clones, less than 85% of which are singletons. What was sequenced was PBMCs. These receptors were obtained from a man aged 25 to 40 in good health and CMV-seronegative.

This chain connects TRBV5-1 to TRBJ2-1; 9 bases map to TRBD1. The CDR3 has 16 residues. J gave up 4 bases and V 4 bases, and 9 bases lay outside the gene matches. CDR1 is SGHRS, CDR2 YFSETQ, per germline. The CDR3 loop reads CASSTGQGLTYNEQFF. In DNA, the CDR3 is TGCGCCAGCAGCACGGGACAGGGCCTCACTTACAATGAGCAGTTCTTC. Full variable domain (missing parts from reference TRBV5-1 and TRBJ2-1): KAGVTQTPRYLIKTRGQQVTLSCSPISGHRSVSWYQQTPGQGLQFLFEYFSETQRNKGNFPGRFSGRQFSNSRSEMNVSTLELGDSALYLCASSTGQGLTYNEQFFGPGTRLTVL.

The chain is built from TRBV28 and TRBJ1-5, with a possible D match to TRBD1 (5 bases). Germline V CDR1 and CDR2: MDHEN, SYDVKM. Deletions cut 10 bases from V and 8 bases from J, with 18 bases between. The CDR3 spans 13 residues. The CDR3 nucleotides are TGTGCCATGAGTTCCGGGACTGACGAGCCCCAGCATTTT. As protein: CAMSSGTDEPQHF.

The CDR3 sequence: CASSLSMGQSNYGYTF. The CDR3 bases are TGTGCCAGCAGTTTATCGATGGGACAGTCGAACTATGGCTACACCTTC. This chain links TRBV27 with TRBJ1-2, with 7 bases identical to TRBD1. V shed 0 bases, J shed 2 bases, and the junction held 6 bases outside the gene matches. CDR1 and CDR2 (germline): MNHEY, SMNVEV (reference sequence). This CDR3 has 16 amino acids.

J is TRBJ2-3 and V is TRBV5-6; 11 bases are shared with TRBD2. CDR1 SGHDT and CDR2 YYEEEE come from the germline V gene. V shed 1 base and J 4 bases; nucleotides not matched to a gene: 8. The CDR3 is 17 residues long. CDR3 bases: TGTGCCAGCAGCTTGTTCGAACTAGCGGGAGATTCAGATACGCAGTATTTT. As protein: CASSLFELAGDSDTQYF.

This clone has only a few counts. The chain couples TRBV19 to TRBJ2-3; 7 bases line up with TRBD2. Germline V gives CDR1 LNHDA, CDR2 SQIVND (reference sequence). The V gene end was trimmed by 3 bases and the J gene end by 2 bases; junction bases not matched to a gene: 2. The CDR3 is 14 amino acids. Written as DNA, the CDR3 is TGTGCCAGTAGTATGGCGGGGGTCACAGATACGCAGTATTTT. Translating it yields CASSMAGVTDTQYF.

The chain joins TRBV18 to TRBJ2-3; D is ambiguous. Germline loops: CDR1 KGHSH, CDR2 LQKENI. This CDR3 contains 15 residues. With 1 base removed from V and 0 bases from J, the gap between germline ends came to 8 bases. The CDR3 DNA sequence: TGTGCCAGCTCACCACGCGAAAAGAGCACAGATACGCAGTATTTT. It codes for CASSPREKSTDTQYF. Full variable domain (rest looked up from reference TRBV18 and TRBJ2-3): NAGVMQNPRHLVRRRGQEARLRCSPMKGHSHVYWYRQLPEEGLKFMVYLQKENIIDESGMPKERFSAEFPKEGPSILRIQQVVRGDSAAYFCASSPREKSTDTQYFGPGTRLTVL.

As to this clone: An end of the junction does not agree with germline; a read error may underlie this. The genes are TRBV28 and TRBJ1-2; TRBD1 agrees at 7 bases. Per the germline V gene, CDR1 is MDHEN and CDR2 is SYDVKM. The CDR3 totals 16 residues. CDR3 protein: CASKIRGPIPNYGYPF. CDR3 DNA sequence: TGTGCCAGCAAGATTAGGGGGCCCATACCTAACTATGGCTACCCCTTC.

The J gene is TRBJ2-2, the V gene TRBV9; 8 bases line up with TRBD2. The CDR3 runs 18 residues. CDR1 is SGDLS, CDR2 YYNGEE, per germline. V was clipped by 3 bases and J by 5 bases; unmatched bases: 15. The CDR3 sequence is CASSGHSEAGVETGELFF. DNA of the CDR3: TGTGCCAGCAGCGGCCACTCCGAAGCGGGAGTGGAGACCGGGGAGCTGTTTTTT.

In this sample, this clone turned up once. This chain uses TRBV4-1 with TRBJ2-7; the match to TRBD1 covers 7 bases. The germline V gene encodes CDR1 MGHRA and CDR2 YSYEKL. This CDR3 has 14 amino acids. Losses at the gene ends were 4 bases for V and 7 bases for J; bases not matched to a gene: 10. The CDR3 reads CASSLHRTGIEQYF. The CDR3 bases are TGCGCCAGCAGCCTACACAGGACAGGAATAGAGCAGTACTTC.

The V and J genes are TRBV7-3 and TRBJ2-3; TRBD1 aligns across 8 bases. Germline trimming cut 5 bases from V and 2 bases from J; bases unmatched to any gene: 3. Per the germline V gene, CDR1 is SGHTA and CDR2 is FQGTGA. CDR3 size: 14 residues. The CDR3 region is CASSADRVTDTQYF. DNA of the CDR3: TGTGCCAGCAGCGCGGACAGGGTCACAGATACGCAGTATTTT.

The rearrangement links TRBV29-1 to TRBJ2-5; D is possibly TRBD1 (6 bases). CDR1 and CDR2 from the germline V gene are SQVTM and ANQGSEA. V was pared by 6 bases and J by 3 bases, with 14 bases between. CDR3 length equals 13 residues. The CDR3 sequence: CSVKGGQKETQYF. CDR3 DNA: TGCAGCGTAAAAGGAGGACAGAAAGAGACCCAGTACTTC.

J is TRBJ2-1 and V is TRBV4-2; possibly TRBD1 for D (6 bases). The CDR3 sequence is 13 residues long. Per the germline V gene, CDR1 is LGHNA and CDR2 is YNFKEQ. V shed 3 bases and J shed 4 bases, with 7 bases lying between them. CDR3: CASSHGTYNEQFF. For the CDR3, the DNA is TGTGCCAGCAGCCACGGGACATACAATGAGCAGTTCTTC.

The chain uses TRBV27 and TRBJ2-2; 9 nucleotides align to TRBD1. Germline CDR1 and CDR2: MNHEY and SMNVEV (reference sequence). Unmatched junction bases numbered 10, after V lost 2 bases and J lost 0 bases. The CDR3 loop spans 19 amino acids. In nucleotides, the CDR3 is TGTGCCAGCAGTTTAGCCGGGACAGGGCCTAACCCGAACACCGGGGAGCTGTTTTTT. It specifies CASSLAGTGPNPNTGELFF.

The rearrangement links TRBV5-1 to TRBJ1-2; possible D gene TRBD1, 5 bases. There are 15 residues in the CDR3. V lost 4 bases and J lost 2, with 15 bases in between. Per the germline V gene, CDR1 is SGHRS and CDR2 is YFSETQ. CDR3 nucleotide sequence: TGCGCCAGCAGCCCCCGTGCAGGGTCCAACTATGGCTACACCTTC. Translated: CASSPRAGSNYGYTF.

This rearrangement joins TRBV6-5 to TRBJ2-7; TRBD2 agrees at 7 bases. V shed 5 bases and J 3 bases; nucleotides not matched to a gene: 10. CDR1 and CDR2 (germline): MNHEY, SVGAGI. The CDR3 has 15 amino acids. The CDR3 sequence is CASSPDGGSFYEQYF. CDR3 nucleotides: TGTGCCAGCAGTCCCGACGGGGGGAGTTTCTACGAGCAGTACTTC.

Details on this clone: Other DNA sequences in this sample translate to the same CDR3. The rearrangement joins TRBV19 to TRBJ1-1; a weak D match, TRBD1 (6 bases). In germline, CDR1 is LNHDA, CDR2 SQIVND (reference sequence). This CDR3 is built from 13 residues. Trimming pared 3 bases from V and 1 base from J, leaving 6 bases between. The CDR3 DNA reads TGTGCCAGTAGTATGACAGGGAACACTGAAGCTTTCTTT. Translation: CASSMTGNTEAFF. Supplemented by reference TRBV19 and TRBJ1-1, the full variable domain reads DGGITQSPKYLFRKEGQNVTLSCEQNLNHDAMYWYRQDPGQGLRLIYYSQIVNDFQKGDIAEGYSVSREKKESFPLTVTSAQKNPTAFYLCASSMTGNTEAFFGQGTRLTVV.

The chain is built from TRBV5-4 and TRBJ2-3; a weak D match, TRBD1 (6 bases). Deletions cut 1 base from V and 6 bases from J, with 12 bases between. Germline CDR1 and CDR2: SGHNT and YYREEE (reference sequence). The CDR3 consists of 14 residues. CDR3 loop: CASSLRSQGDTQYF. The CDR3 DNA reads TGTGCCAGCAGCTTGCGCTCACAGGGCGATACGCAGTATTTT.

The gene calls are TRBV4-1 and TRBJ1-5, with 7 nucleotides matching TRBD1. The CDR3 is made up of 17 amino acids. Germline CDR1 and CDR2: MGHRA and YSYEKL. V lost 0 bases to trimming and J lost 6 bases; unmatched junction nucleotides: 11. In nucleotides, the CDR3 is TGCGCCAGCAGCCAAGAACAGGGGCAGGGGATTGGTCAGCCCCAGCATTTT. This sequence encodes CASSQEQGQGIGQPQHF.

A note on this clone: An end of the junction differs from the germline gene, which may be a read error. J is TRBJ2-1 and V is TRBV7-9; TRBD2 matches 14 bases. The CDR3 sequence is 16 residues long. Germline V lookup: CDR1 SEHNR, CDR2 FQNEAQ (reference sequence). CDR3 in DNA: TGTGCCAGCAGCCCAGGGACTAGCGGGAGATACAGTGAGCAGTTCTTC. Translating gives CASSPGTSGRYSEQFF.

V usage is TRBV28 and J usage is TRBJ1-2, with D uncertain. CDR1 is MDHEN and CDR2 is SYDVKM in the germline V gene. The CDR3 extends over 12 amino acids. Trimming cost V 1 base and J 5 bases, with 5 bases left between them. CDR3 protein: CASSLYQYGYTF. The CDR3 coding sequence is TGTGCCAGCAGTTTATATCAATATGGCTACACCTTC.

The V call is TRBV11-2, the J call TRBJ2-2; 12 bases map to TRBD1. In germline, CDR1 is SGHAT, CDR2 FQNNGV. This CDR3 region has 18 residues. V was pared by 2 bases and J by 1 base, with 5 bases of the junction left unmatched. The CDR3 DNA reads TGTGCCAGCAGCTTATGGGACAGGGGGCAAGAGAACACCGGGGAGCTGTTTTTT. It translates to CASSLWDRGQENTGELFF. Full variable domain (remainder filled in from reference TRBV11-2 and TRBJ2-2): EAGVAQSPRYKIIEKRQSVAFWCNPISGHATLYWYQQILGQGPKLLIQFQNNGVVDDSQLPKDRFSAERLKGVDSTLKIQPAKLEDSAVYLCASSLWDRGQENTGELFFGEGSRLTVL.